This T cell receptor (beta chain) was sequenced in a study of lymphopenia after photon versus proton radiotherapy. The germline V gene encodes CDR1 SGHTA and CDR2 FQGNSA. V was clipped by 5 bases and J by 5 bases, with 16 bases between them. The length of the CDR3 is 14 residues. Concerning this clone: The antigen is undetermined.

The method was immunoSEQ multiplex PCR; TCRdb's version includes in-frame clones alone and lacks a portion of them. The sample has approximately 65,000 clones; around 90% are singletons. Findings of the study overall: Better survival with proton therapy was suggested as possible, not demonstrated. After the lymphocyte nadir, photon-treated repertoires showed oligoclonal expansion, especially of CD8+ Temra cells. Photon-treated patients lost naive T cells and TCR diversity; proton-treated stayed stable.

This receptor was obtained from a man aged 80 or over with esophageal cancer. This sequence joins TRBV7-2 and TRBJ2-7; D may be TRBD1 (5 bases). The sequenced sample was peripheral blood, obtained from a patient treated with proton-based radiotherapy. The CDR3 protein is CASSPEAGFNEQYF. CDR3 DNA: TGTGCCAGCAGCCCCGAGGCAGGGTTCAACGAGCAGTACTTC.